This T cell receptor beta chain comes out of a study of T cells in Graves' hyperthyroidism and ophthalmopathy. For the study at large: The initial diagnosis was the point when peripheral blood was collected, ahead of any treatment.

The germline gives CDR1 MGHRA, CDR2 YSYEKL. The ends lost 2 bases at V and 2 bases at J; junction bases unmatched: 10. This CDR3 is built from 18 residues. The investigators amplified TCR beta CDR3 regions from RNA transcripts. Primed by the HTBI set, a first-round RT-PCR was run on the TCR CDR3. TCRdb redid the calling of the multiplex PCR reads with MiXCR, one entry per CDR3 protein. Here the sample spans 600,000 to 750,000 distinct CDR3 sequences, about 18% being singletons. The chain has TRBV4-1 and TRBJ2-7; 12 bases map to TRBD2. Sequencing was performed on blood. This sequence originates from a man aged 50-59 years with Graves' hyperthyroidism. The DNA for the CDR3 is TGCGCCAGCAGCCAACGAAGTCCTCTAGCGGGAGGGACCTACGAGCAGTACTTC. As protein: CASSQRSPLAGGTYEQYF.